These T cell receptor beta chains were read from a single sample in a study of blood T cell repertoires in COVID-19. Repertoires were generated with immunoSEQ multiplex PCR, while TCRdb's copy carries only in-frame clones and drops some. The repertoire consists of 55,000 to 75,000 clones, with 80% occurring once and the leading ten covering about 18%. Material for sequencing was peripheral blood. The receptors were sampled from a man between 70 and 80 years old who had recovered from COVID-19. CDR3s include the opening cysteine and the closing phenylalanine or tryptophan. A D gene is named only where the DNA matches it firmly. Clone sizes are given selectively: once, few, many, or a class where the clone is expanded.

V gene	clone size	J gene	D gene	CDR3 protein	CDR3 DNA
TRBV18	once	TRBJ2-3	.	CASSNQRLHKKGDTQYF	TGTGCCAGCTCCAACCAGCGACTTCACAAAAAAGGAGATACGCAGTATTTT
TRBV28	.	TRBJ2-2	TRBD2	CASSPPRGRPTGELFF	TGTGCCAGCAGCCCCCCTCGCGGGAGGCCCACCGGGGAGCTGTTTTTT
TRBV5-1	once	TRBJ2-1	.	CASSLSGFRDNEQFF	TGCGCCAGCAGCTTGTCTGGGTTCAGGGACAATGAGCAGTTCTTC
TRBV18	.	TRBJ2-2	TRBD2	CASSPGVASGGKNTGELFF	TGTGCCAGCTCACCAGGCGTGGCTAGCGGGGGGAAGAACACCGGGGAGCTGTTTTTT
TRBV6-2/TRBV6-3	.	TRBJ2-2	TRBD1	CASSRDRNTGELFF	TGTGCCAGCAGTCGGGACAGAAACACCGGGGAGCTGTTTTTT
TRBV4-2	.	TRBJ2-5	TRBD2	CASSPPGGAQETQYF	TGTGCCAGCAGCCCCCCCGGGGGGGCCCAGGAGACCCAGTACTTC
TRBV6-1	.	TRBJ1-6	.	CASSERSSPLHF	TGTGCCAGCAGTGAGAGGTCCTCACCCCTCCACTTT
TRBV3-1/TRBV3-2	.	TRBJ2-7	.	CASSQTESGLTYEQYF	TGTGCCAGCAGCCAGACGGAATCAGGGTTAACCTACGAGCAGTACTTC
TRBV28	.	TRBJ1-1	TRBD1	CASSDNRGTNTEAFF	TGTGCCAGCAGTGACAACAGGGGGACGAACACTGAAGCTTTCTTT
TRBV7-8	once	TRBJ1-5	TRBD1	CASSKHRQGNDQPQHF	TGTGCCAGCAGCAAGCATAGACAGGGGAACGATCAGCCCCAGCATTTT
TRBV5-1	.	TRBJ2-5	TRBD2	CASSSGPSGGTLGTQYF	TGCGCCAGCAGTTCGGGCCCTAGCGGGGGGACGCTAGGGACCCAGTACTTC
TRBV29-1	few	TRBJ1-5	TRBD1	CSVAGTDQPQHF	TGCAGCGTGGCCGGGACAGATCAGCCCCAGCATTTT
TRBV5-1	.	TRBJ1-3	.	CASRLGLSSGNTIYF	TGCGCCAGCAGGCTAGGTCTGAGCTCTGGAAACACCATATATTTT
TRBV18	few	TRBJ1-2	TRBD1	CASSPPRQGAFVDYGYTF	TGTGCCAGCTCACCACCTCGACAGGGGGCATTTGTTGACTATGGCTACACCTTC
TRBV7-6	.	TRBJ2-1	TRBD2	CASRSTGGHEQFF	TGTGCCAGCAGGTCGACGGGGGGGCATGAGCAGTTCTTC
TRBV9	.	TRBJ1-2	.	CASSVDQYGYTF	TGTGCCAGCAGCGTAGATCAATATGGCTACACCTTC
TRBV12-3/TRBV12-4	.	TRBJ1-1	.	CASSSTVNTEAFF	TGTGCCAGCAGTTCTACAGTGAACACTGAAGCTTTCTTT
TRBV30	.	TRBJ1-1	.	CAWSVRGGRNTEAFF	TGTGCCTGGAGTGTAAGGGGTGGGCGAAACACTGAAGCTTTCTTT
TRBV30	.	TRBJ1-1	.	CAWRIVKNTEAFF	TGTGCCTGGAGGATAGTAAAGAACACTGAAGCTTTCTTT
TRBV6-2/TRBV6-3	few	TRBJ1-1	TRBD1	CASSRATGGANTEAFF	TGTGCCAGCAGTCGAGCGACAGGGGGCGCGAACACTGAAGCTTTCTTT
TRBV7-2	.	TRBJ1-5	TRBD1	CASSATGGGQPQHF	TGTGCCAGCAGCGCGACAGGGGGCGGTCAGCCCCAGCATTTT
TRBV20-1	.	TRBJ2-7	TRBD2	CSASFGPTSLGRYEQYF	TGCAGTGCTAGTTTTGGCCCGACTAGCCTAGGGCGCTACGAGCAGTACTTC
TRBV7-2	.	TRBJ2-1	TRBD1	CASSTDRVRQFF	TGTGCCAGCAGTACTGACAGGGTACGACAGTTCTTC